This is a list of T cell receptor beta chains from one sample in a study of blood T cell repertoires in COVID-19. Method: immunoSEQ multiplex PCR; TCRdb's copy keeps in-frame clones and lacks some. The sample holds 150,000 or so clones, about 85% seen once. The specimen was peripheral blood. The receptors originated from a man in his 60s with acute or convalescent COVID-19. Each CDR3 is given with its conserved first and last residue. D genes are given only for firm matches. The size of a clone is reported for some rows only, either as once, few or many, or as a class for expanded clones.

.,TRBJ2-3,TRBV3-1/TRBV3-2,.,CASSQGSGSTDTQYF,TGTGCCAGCAGCCAAGGGAGCGGGAGCACAGATACGCAGTATTTT
.,TRBJ2-4,TRBV24-1,.,CATSDGPTLTDIQYF,TGTGCCACCAGTGATGGGCCGACACTGACGGACATTCAGTACTTC
.,TRBJ1-2,TRBV29-1,.,CSVEDPQYDGYTF,TGCAGCGTTGAAGATCCCCAGTACGATGGCTACACCTTC
once,TRBJ2-5,TRBV24-1,TRBD1,CATSERGRWETQYF,TGTGCCACCAGTGAAAGGGGGCGCTGGGAGACCCAGTACTTC
.,TRBJ1-2,TRBV18,.,CASSPTWGPYGYTF,TGTGCCAGCTCACCAACCTGGGGGCCCTATGGCTACACCTTC
.,TRBJ1-2,TRBV5-1,.,CASSLGQEDYGYTF,TGCGCCAGCAGCTTGGGTCAGGAGGACTATGGCTACACCTTC
.,TRBJ1-1,TRBV11-3,.,CASSRGFEGLGAEAFF,TGTGCCAGCAGCAGGGGGTTTGAGGGGCTGGGCGCTGAAGCTTTCTTT
.,TRBJ2-3,TRBV6-2/TRBV6-3,.,CASSYDRNTDTQYF,TGTGCCAGCAGTTACGACAGAAACACAGATACGCAGTATTTT
.,TRBJ2-1,TRBV5-6,.,CASSLALSSYNEQFF,TGTGCCAGCAGCTTAGCGTTGAGCTCCTACAATGAGCAGTTCTTC
.,TRBJ1-2,TRBV3-1/TRBV3-2,.,CASSRSRDTRTYGYTF,TGTGCCAGCAGCCGTTCCCGGGACACCCGGACCTATGGCTACACCTTC
.,TRBJ2-1,TRBV2,TRBD1,CASSERGQSFNEQFF,TGTGCCAGCAGTGAGAGGGGACAGAGCTTCAATGAGCAGTTCTTC
.,TRBJ2-1,TRBV5-4,TRBD2,CASSSSSGMAYNEQFF,TGTGCCAGCAGCTCCTCTAGCGGGATGGCCTACAATGAGCAGTTCTTC
.,TRBJ1-3,TRBV6-6,.,CASSDLGNSGNTIYF,TGTGCCAGCAGCGACTTGGGTAACTCTGGAAACACCATATATTTT
once,TRBJ1-3,TRBV19,TRBD1,CASRGQGENTIYF,TGTGCCAGTAGAGGACAGGGGGAGAACACCATATATTTT
.,TRBJ1-3,TRBV4-1,TRBD1,CASSPLTGSPNRGNTIYF,TGCGCCAGCAGCCCCCTGACAGGGTCCCCGAATCGCGGAAACACCATATATTTT
.,TRBJ1-4,TRBV25-1,.,CASSETATNEKLFF,TGTGCCAGCAGTGAAACGGCAACTAATGAAAAACTGTTTTTT
.,TRBJ1-3,TRBV7-8,.,CASSLAGDSGNTIYF,TGTGCCAGCAGCTTGGCAGGGGACTCTGGAAACACCATATATTTT
.,TRBJ1-1,TRBV5-1,.,CASKRGNTEAFF,TGCGCCAGCAAGCGGGGGAACACTGAAGCTTTCTTT
once,TRBJ1-1,TRBV5-1,TRBD1,CASSLDRGNTEAFF,TGCGCCAGCAGCTTGGACAGGGGGAACACTGAAGCTTTCTTT
.,TRBJ2-4,TRBV29-1,.,CSVLTGTIQYF,TGCAGCGTACTTACAGGGACCATTCAGTACTTC
.,TRBJ1-1,TRBV14,.,CASSQGRTSEGYTEAFF,TGTGCCAGCAGCCAAGGAAGGACCTCGGAGGGGTACACTGAAGCTTTCTTT
.,TRBJ2-7,TRBV6-5,TRBD1,CASSLQTGPFYEQYF,TGTGCCAGCAGTTTACAGACAGGGCCCTTCTACGAGCAGTACTTC
once,TRBJ2-5,TRBV30,.,CAWSVRVEETQYF,TGTGCCTGGAGTGTAAGAGTGGAAGAGACCCAGTACTTC
once,TRBJ2-2,TRBV29-1,TRBD1,CSVPQGADTGELFF,TGCAGCGTACCACAGGGGGCGGACACCGGGGAGCTGTTTTTT
.,TRBJ2-1,TRBV29-1,.,CSVERNSGGDEQFF,TGCAGCGTTGAACGGAATTCGGGGGGCGATGAGCAGTTCTTC
.,TRBJ2-2,TRBV7-3,.,CASSLVGESGELFF,TGTGCCAGCAGCTTGGTAGGGGAATCCGGGGAGCTGTTTTTT
.,TRBJ2-5,TRBV7-9,.,CASREDRAVSGETQYF,TGTGCCAGCAGAGAAGATCGGGCGGTATCAGGGGAGACCCAGTACTTC
.,TRBJ1-2,TRBV2,TRBD1,CASFDRGTYGYTF,TGTGCCAGCTTTGACAGGGGAACATATGGCTACACCTTC
.,TRBJ1-3,TRBV5-1,TRBD1,CASSLSVGTAGNTIYF,TGCGCCAGCAGCTTGTCAGTTGGGACAGCTGGAAACACCATATATTTT
.,TRBJ1-6,TRBV4-3,.,CASSHPAGRESPLHF,TGCGCCAGCAGCCACCCTGCGGGGAGGGAATCACCCCTCCACTTT
.,TRBJ1-2,TRBV19,TRBD1,CATNPWTGGNYGYTF,TGTGCCACTAATCCGTGGACAGGGGGAAACTATGGCTACACCTTC
.,TRBJ1-1,TRBV25-1,.,CASSVHAGNTEAFF,TGTGCCAGCAGTGTCCACGCAGGGAACACTGAAGCTTTCTTT
.,TRBJ2-2,TRBV4-1,.,CASSQVLSGTGELFF,TGCGCCAGCAGCCAAGTTTTATCAGGAACCGGGGAGCTGTTTTTT
.,TRBJ2-5,TRBV4-1,TRBD2,CASSQDGGLAGRETQYF,TGCGCCAGCAGCCAAGATGGGGGACTAGCGGGACGAGAGACCCAGTACTTC
.,TRBJ2-1,TRBV4-1,.,CASSQEGIVGGVREQFF,TGCGCCAGCAGCCAAGAAGGAATTGTAGGAGGGGTTCGAGAGCAGTTCTTC
.,TRBJ1-1,TRBV7-8,.,CASSLGQQGNTEAFF,TGTGCCAGCAGCTTGGGACAACAGGGTAACACTGAAGCTTTCTTT
.,TRBJ2-2,TRBV5-6,.,CASSGFYTGELFF,TGTGCCAGCAGTGGCTTTTACACCGGGGAGCTGTTTTTT
.,TRBJ2-5,TRBV9,.,CASSVSQQETQYF,TGTGCCAGCAGCGTCAGTCAACAAGAGACCCAGTACTTC
few,TRBJ2-3,TRBV7-2,TRBD2,CASSSGLGTDTQYF,TGTGCCAGCAGCTCTGGACTAGGCACAGATACGCAGTATTTT
few,TRBJ1-6,TRBV15,.,CATSSGVSGGGSPLHF,TGTGCCACCAGCAGTGGGGTCTCGGGGGGAGGTTCACCCCTCCACTTT
.,TRBJ1-1,TRBV14,TRBD1,CASSRQGTTEAFF,TGTGCCAGCAGCCGACAGGGAACGACCGAAGCTTTCTTT
.,TRBJ2-7,TRBV5-1,TRBD2,CASSTGTSGLYEQYF,TGCGCCAGCAGTACCGGGACTAGCGGGCTTTACGAGCAGTACTTC
.,TRBJ1-1,TRBV28,TRBD1,CASSQGQLNTEAFF,TGTGCCAGCAGTCAGGGACAGCTAAACACTGAAGCTTTCTTT
.,TRBJ2-5,TRBV29-1,TRBD1,CSGHTGEETQYF,TGCAGCGGCCACACAGGGGAAGAGACCCAGTACTTC
.,TRBJ2-7,TRBV6-2/TRBV6-3,.,CASSYEGPSYEQYF,TGTGCCAGCAGTTACGAGGGTCCCTCCTACGAGCAGTACTTC
once,TRBJ1-6,TRBV5-1,.,CASNLDGGRGSPLHF,TGCGCCAGCAACCTGGATGGGGGCAGAGGCTCACCCCTCCACTTT
.,TRBJ2-5,TRBV5-1,.,CASFTPGKGQETQYF,TGCGCCAGCTTTACCCCAGGGAAGGGGCAAGAGACCCAGTACTTC
.,TRBJ1-5,TRBV5-1,.,CASSPHGNQPQHF,TGCGCCAGCAGCCCCCATGGCAATCAGCCCCAGCATTTT
.,TRBJ2-2,TRBV10-3,TRBD1,CAISPGQGNTGELFF,TGTGCCATCAGTCCGGGACAGGGGAACACCGGGGAGCTGTTTTTT
.,TRBJ2-3,TRBV27,.,CASSLQRGAGAYNPQYF,TGTGCCAGCAGTTTACAACGAGGTGCGGGGGCCTACAATCCGCAGTATTTT
.,TRBJ2-3,TRBV4-3,.,CASSQDPTTGVDTQYF,TGCGCCAGCAGCCAAGATCCTACGACGGGGGTAGATACGCAGTATTTT
.,TRBJ1-5,TRBV7-3,TRBD1,CASSSDRVCQPQHF,TGTGCCAGCAGCTCGGACAGGGTCTGTCAGCCCCAGCATTTT
.,TRBJ2-3,TRBV11-3,TRBD2,CASKSGRGITDTQYF,TGTGCCAGCAAGAGCGGGAGGGGGATCACAGATACGCAGTATTTT
.,TRBJ2-1,TRBV27,TRBD2,CASSLSATGLAGSYNEQFF,TGTGCCAGCAGTTTATCGGCTACGGGACTAGCGGGAAGCTACAATGAGCAGTTCTTC
.,TRBJ2-2,TRBV24-1,.,CATSPPVTGELFF,TGTGCCACCAGTCCCCCCGTCACCGGGGAGCTGTTTTTT
.,TRBJ2-7,TRBV20-1,.,CSASYSGPLYEQYF,TGCAGTGCTAGTTACAGCGGGCCACTCTACGAGCAGTACTTC
.,TRBJ2-2,TRBV19,.,CASSIPRDSEELFF,TGTGCCAGTAGTATACCGAGGGATTCCGAGGAGCTGTTTTTT